The 18 T cell receptor beta chains listed next were all sequenced from one sample in a study of blood T cell repertoires in COVID-19. Repertoires were generated with immunoSEQ multiplex PCR, while TCRdb's copy carries only in-frame clones and drops some. The sample holds around 160,000 clones; 88% are singletons and the top ten take approximately 1.2%. Sequenced sample: PBMCs or T cells enriched from blood (not recorded which). The receptors come from a woman aged 30 to 39 with acute COVID-19.

This chain connects TRBV19 to TRBJ2-1, with 10 bases lining up with TRBD2. This CDR3 is built from 18 residues. Germline CDR1 and CDR2: LNHDA and SQIVND (reference sequence). J was trimmed by 0 bases and V by 4 bases; bases with no gene match: 9. The DNA of the CDR3 is TGTGCCAGTAGTACGCCTATACTAGCGGGGATCTCCTACAATGAGCAGTTCTTC. It is translated as CASSTPILAGISYNEQFF.

The genes are TRBV28 and TRBJ1-1; 7 bases map to TRBD1. This CDR3 spans 14 amino acids. Germline loops: CDR1 MDHEN, CDR2 SYDVKM. Trimming took 1 base from V and 4 from J; bases not matched to a gene: 3. The CDR3 spells CASSLSAGGTEAFF. The CDR3 DNA sequence: TGTGCCAGCAGTTTATCGGCAGGGGGCACTGAAGCTTTCTTT.

This chain joins TRBV5-4 and TRBJ1-1, with 9 positions matching TRBD1. CDR1 is SGHNT and CDR2 is YYREEE in the germline V gene (reference sequence). The CDR3 consists of 14 residues. The V segment lost 3 bases and the J segment 6 bases; nucleotides outside the gene matches: 6. This CDR3 reads CASSSQQGAPEAFF. CDR3 DNA: TGTGCCAGCAGCTCTCAACAGGGGGCTCCTGAAGCTTTCTTT.

This sequence joins TRBV28 and TRBJ1-2; possibly TRBD1 for D (6 bases). Trimming shortened V by 8 bases and J by 0 bases, and 19 bases separated the two germline ends. Germline V gene sequence: CDR1 MDHEN, CDR2 SYDVKM. This CDR3 has 16 residues. CDR3 DNA: TGTGCCAGCGGCTACGGGGGGGGCAGAGCTAACTATGGCTACACCTTC. It is translated as CASGYGGGRANYGYTF.

The V call is TRBV10-3, the J call TRBJ2-3; D unresolved. The length of the CDR3 is 13 residues. Germline V gives CDR1 ENHRY, CDR2 SYGVKD. V dropped 0 bases and J dropped 6 bases, with 7 bases sitting between them. CDR3 sequence (DNA): TGTGCCATCAGTGAGTCTCCCGTGGATACGCAGTATTTT. It specifies CAISESPVDTQYF.

The J gene is TRBJ1-6, the V gene TRBV25-1, with 10 positions matching TRBD1. CDR1 MGHDK and CDR2 SYGVNS come from the germline V gene. V shed 4 bases, J shed 8 bases, and the junction held 8 bases outside the gene matches. This CDR3 contains 16 residues. CDR3 loop: CASSAEGQGSYSPLHF. DNA of the CDR3: TGTGCCAGCAGTGCCGAGGGACAGGGGAGTTATTCACCCCTCCACTTT. Based on the CDR3 plus reference TRBV25-1 and TRBJ1-6, the full variable domain is EADIYQTPRYLVIGTGKKITLECSQTMGHDKMYWYQQDPGMELHLIHYSYGVNSTEKGDLSSESTVSRIRTEHFPLTLESARPSHTSQYLCASSAEGQGSYSPLHFGNGTRLTVT.

This clone was recorded only once. This chain connects TRBV6-2 or TRBV6-3 to TRBJ2-2, with 7 positions matching TRBD1. The germline V gene encodes CDR1 MNHEY and CDR2 SVGEGT. With V trimmed by 5 bases and J by 5 bases, 5 bases remained unmatched. This CDR3 has 14 residues. Written as DNA, the CDR3 is TGTGCCAGCAGTCGACAGGGAGATACCGGGGAGCTGTTTTTT. Translating gives CASSRQGDTGELFF.

The chain joins TRBV7-9 to TRBJ2-5; D might be TRBD2 (6 bases). The germline V and J ends were trimmed by 1 base and 5 bases, with 17 bases remaining between them. The CDR3 extends over 16 amino acids. CDR1 is SEHNR, CDR2 FQNEAQ, per germline (reference sequence). The CDR3 coding sequence is TGTGCCAGCAGCTTAGTCCGGGGACTTCGAGGGGAGACCCAGTACTTC. Protein product: CASSLVRGLRGETQYF.

This clone has only a few counts. The gene calls are TRBV6-2 or TRBV6-3 and TRBJ1-2; 7 nucleotides match TRBD1. V lost 6 bases, J lost 4 bases, and 5 bases stayed unmatched. Germline CDR1 and CDR2: MNHEY and SVGEGT. The CDR3 is made up of 13 amino acids. The CDR3 spells CASSPTGLYGYTF. DNA of the CDR3: TGTGCCAGCAGCCCGACAGGGCTCTATGGCTACACCTTC.

This chain connects TRBV28 to TRBJ2-7; 9 nucleotides match TRBD1. This CDR3 contains 15 residues. Germline loops: CDR1 MDHEN, CDR2 SYDVKM. V was clipped by 6 bases and J by 2 bases; unmatched bases: 8. In nucleotides, the CDR3 is TGTGCCAGCAGGACCCTAAGACAGGGGGCCTACGAGCAGTACTTC. Residues: CASRTLRQGAYEQYF.

This chain joins TRBV7-8 and TRBJ1-2; D uncertain. Between the trimmed V and J ends, which lost 5 bases and 4 bases, there was a span of 14 bases. Germline CDR1 is SGHVS and CDR2 is FQNEAQ. The CDR3 has 14 amino acids. CDR3 DNA: TGTGCCAGCAGCGCTACTGTGTTTAGCTATGGCTACACCTTC. The encoded protein is CASSATVFSYGYTF.

For this clone: The same CDR3 also results from other DNA sequences found in this sample. The chain joins TRBV30 to TRBJ1-5, with a tentative D call TRBD1 (5 bases). The V end was cut by 1 base, the J end by 4 bases, with 8 bases between. CDR3 length: 13 residues. Germline-derived CDR1 and CDR2 are GTSNPN and SVGIG (reference sequence). DNA for the CDR3: TGTGCCTGGAGTGGACAGCTAAATCAGCCCCAGCATTTT. Translating gives CAWSGQLNQPQHF.

The rearrangement joins TRBV7-2 to TRBJ2-3; 12 bases are shared with TRBD2. V shed 2 bases, J shed 4 bases, and the junction held 4 bases outside the gene matches. The CDR3 has 16 residues. Germline CDR1 and CDR2: SGHTA and FQGNSA. CDR3: CASSLLAGGFADTQYF. The CDR3 region has the DNA TGTGCCAGCAGCTTACTAGCGGGAGGGTTCGCAGATACGCAGTATTTT.

The sample holds a few counts of this clone. The chain joins TRBV7-9 to TRBJ2-7; 11 nucleotides match TRBD2. V lost 3 bases, J lost 3 bases, and 4 bases stayed unmatched. There are 15 residues in the CDR3. CDR1 and CDR2 (germline): SEHNR, FQNEAQ (reference sequence). The DNA for the CDR3 is TGTGCCAGCAGCTTCGCACTAGCGGGAGACTACGAGCAGTACTTC. Translating gives CASSFALAGDYEQYF.

In this sample, this clone turned up once. The chain uses TRBV28 and TRBJ2-1, with 9 bases identical to TRBD1. After removal of 6 bases from V and 5 bases from J, the junction contained 5 bases not matched to a gene. The V gene's germline CDR1 is MDHEN and CDR2 SYDVKM. The CDR3 length is 14 residues. This chain's CDR3 is CASRFRDRDNEQFF. The CDR3 region has the DNA TGTGCCAGCAGATTCCGGGACAGGGACAATGAGCAGTTCTTC.

By proportion, this clone is medium-sized (0.01 to 0.1%). The J gene is TRBJ1-6, the V gene TRBV6-4; 8 positions agree with TRBD1. Losses at the gene ends were 0 bases for V and 10 bases for J; bases not matched to a gene: 5. The CDR3 covers 15 residues. CDR1 and CDR2 (germline): MRHNA, SNTAGT. The CDR3 region is CASSDSARGQSPLHF. CDR3 bases: TGTGCCAGCAGTGACTCGGCCAGGGGGCAATCACCCCTCCACTTT.

CDR3 loop: CASSFWDRETQYF. The CDR3 DNA sequence: TGTGCCAGCAGCTTCTGGGACAGGGAGACCCAGTACTTC. The chain uses TRBV5-5 and TRBJ2-5; 8 bases are a match to TRBD1. The CDR3 is 13 amino acids. Unmatched junction bases numbered 2, after V lost 2 bases and J lost 5 bases. Germline V CDR1 and CDR2: SGHKS, YYEKEE (reference sequence).

The chain couples TRBV2 to TRBJ1-1; D is unclear. Trimming pared 5 bases from V and 3 bases from J, leaving 13 bases between. Germline loops: CDR1 SNHLY, CDR2 FYNNEI. The CDR3 has 14 residues. CDR3 bases: TGTGCCAGCAGTTATATCAACAGAGACACTGAAGCTTTCTTT. Translating it yields CASSYINRDTEAFF.